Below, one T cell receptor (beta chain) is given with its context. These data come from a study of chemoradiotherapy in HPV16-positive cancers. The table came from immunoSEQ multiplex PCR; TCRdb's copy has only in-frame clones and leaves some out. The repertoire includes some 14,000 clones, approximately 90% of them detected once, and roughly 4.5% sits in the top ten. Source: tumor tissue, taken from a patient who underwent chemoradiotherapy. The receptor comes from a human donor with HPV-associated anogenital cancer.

The CDR3 nucleotides are TGCAGCGTTCTCCCCCCGGGGAGGATTGAAGCTTTCTTT. Translating it yields CSVLPPGRIEAFF. The V call is TRBV29-1, the J call TRBJ1-1; D remains ambiguous. This CDR3 comprises 13 residues. V lost 5 bases and J lost 7, with 17 bases in between. In germline, CDR1 is SQVTM, CDR2 ANQGSEA.